The 22 T cell receptor beta chains given below trace back to one sample, sequenced in a study of T cells in Graves' hyperthyroidism and ophthalmopathy. TCR beta CDR3 regions were amplified from RNA. HTBI primers were used for first-round RT-PCR of the TCR CDR3. MiXCR, applied by TCRdb to the multiplex PCR reads, yields one record per CDR3 protein. Found here are around 600,000 distinct CDR3 sequences, approximately 15% of them singletons; the top ten hold around 13%. Sequenced input: blood. The receptors were gathered from a woman aged 45 to 65 with Graves' ophthalmopathy.

This clonotype was recorded many times. The rearrangement links TRBV2 to TRBJ2-7; 13 bases line up with TRBD2. The CDR3 is 16 amino acids. Germline assignment: CDR1 SNHLY and CDR2 FYNNEI. Trimming cost V 6 bases and J 7 bases; bases outside gene matches: 12. CDR3: CASRPGLAGSAGEQYF. The CDR3 region has the DNA TGTGCCAGCAGACCGGGACTAGCGGGATCCGCAGGGGAGCAGTACTTC.

This clonotype was counted at least ten times. The V call is TRBV28, the J call TRBJ1-5; TRBD1 aligns across 8 bases. This CDR3 is 16 amino acids long. Unmatched junction bases numbered 11, after V lost 4 bases and J lost 6 bases. The germline CDR1 and CDR2 sequences are MDHEN and SYDVKM. Written as DNA, the CDR3 is TGTGCCAGCAGTTCCACAAGGACAGGGTTCCGTCAGCCCCAGCATTTT. This translates into CASSSTRTGFRQPQHF.

This clonotype appeared many times. This chain uses TRBV11-2 with TRBJ2-1; 15 bases fit TRBD2. Germline V CDR1 and CDR2: SGHAT, FQNNGV. The CDR3 sequence is 16 residues long. V dropped 6 bases and J dropped 10; count of bases not matched to a gene: 10. CDR3 bases: TGTGCCAGCAGGCCACCGGGACTAGCGGGAGGCAGGGAGCAGTTCTTC. Translated, it gives CASRPPGLAGGREQFF.

The CDR3 here is CASSALLAGTDTQYF. The CDR3 coding sequence is TGTGCCAGCAGCGCGTTACTAGCAGGCACAGATACGCAGTATTTT. The V call is TRBV7-8, the J call TRBJ2-3; a weak D match, TRBD2 (6 bases). The CDR3 covers 15 residues. V was pared by 5 bases and J by 1 base, with 13 bases between. Germline CDR1 SGHVS, CDR2 FQNEAQ.

In its sample, this clonotype was seen many times. J is TRBJ2-1 and V is TRBV6-1, with D tentatively TRBD1 (6 bases). The CDR3 consists of 16 residues. V lost 4 bases and J lost 8, with 21 bases in between. Germline values: CDR1 MNHNS, CDR2 SASEGT. CDR3 DNA: TGTGCCAGCAGTGCCCTAGGGGGAGATCATCTTCATGAGCAGTTCTTC. It encodes CASSALGGDHLHEQFF.

This clonotype has more than one count but fewer than ten. The rearrangement joins TRBV20-1 to TRBJ1-4; D is unclear. The germline V gene has CDR1 DFQATT and CDR2 SNEGSKA (reference sequence). Trimming removed 6 bases from V and 7 bases from J, with 21 bases in between. This CDR3 has 15 residues. The chain's CDR3 is CSATRVDTAPEKLFF. The CDR3 DNA follows: TGCAGTGCCACCAGAGTTGACACAGCCCCTGAAAAACTGTTTTTT.

V usage is TRBV20-1 and J usage is TRBJ2-1; the match to TRBD2 covers 8 bases. Trimming took 1 base from V and 2 from J; bases not matched to a gene: 4. Germline V lookup: CDR1 DFQATT, CDR2 SNEGSKA (reference sequence). The CDR3 is made up of 15 amino acids. CDR3 nucleotide sequence: TGCAGTGCTAGAGGAGTAGCGGGGCCCTACAATGAGCAGTTCTTC. It codes for CSARGVAGPYNEQFF.

This clonotype was seen a handful of times. The rearrangement links TRBV5-1 to TRBJ2-2; 8 bases map to TRBD1. Germline V gives CDR1 SGHRS, CDR2 YFSETQ. The CDR3 sequence is 17 residues long. After removal of 2 bases from V and 2 bases from J, the junction contained 8 bases not matched to a gene. CDR3 in amino acids: CASSFVPGQANTGELFF. As DNA, the CDR3 is TGCGCCAGCAGCTTCGTTCCGGGACAGGCCAACACCGGGGAGCTGTTTTTT.

This clonotype has just a few counts. V and J are TRBV20-1 and TRBJ2-5; TRBD2 is a possible D gene (6 bases). Deletions cut 0 bases from V and 3 bases from J, with 17 bases between. The CDR3 length is 16 residues. Germline loops: CDR1 DFQATT, CDR2 SNEGSKA (reference sequence). The CDR3 loop is CSARDSVGTAEETQYF. CDR3 DNA: TGCAGTGCTAGAGATTCCGTTGGGACTGCGGAAGAGACCCAGTACTTC.

Many counts were recorded for this clonotype. The J gene is TRBJ2-5, the V gene TRBV28; 10 bases map to TRBD2. CDR1 and CDR2 (germline): MDHEN, SYDVKM. This CDR3 has 20 amino acids. V was clipped by 1 base and J by 1 base; unmatched bases: 15. The CDR3 DNA follows: TGTGCCAGCAGTTTATTACGCATCGGCCAAGCGGGAGGGCCCCAAGAGACCCAGTACTTC. It yields the protein CASSLLRIGQAGGPQETQYF.

Only a few counts were recorded for this clonotype. The chain links TRBV6-8 to TRBJ1-2; D not resolved. CDR1 and CDR2 from the germline V gene are MNHGY and SAAAGT. The CDR3 has 14 amino acids. The ends were cut back, 0 bases at V and 2 bases at J, with 7 bases in the middle. The CDR3 nucleotides are TGTGCCAGCAGTTACTCGCAGTCAAACTATGGCTACACCTTC. Translated, it gives CASSYSQSNYGYTF.

This clonotype was found many times. This rearrangement joins TRBV5-1 to TRBJ1-1; no firm D call. V was pared by 5 bases and J by 0 bases, with 11 bases between. The germline CDR1 and CDR2 sequences are SGHRS and YFSETQ. This CDR3 region has 14 residues. CDR3: CASRWEGMNTEAFF. CDR3 bases: TGCGCCAGCAGATGGGAGGGCATGAACACTGAAGCTTTCTTT.

The chain couples TRBV5-6 to TRBJ2-7; 7 nucleotides align to TRBD2. The trim removed 6 bases at V and 2 bases at J, leaving 5 bases unmatched. Germline CDR1 and CDR2: SGHDT and YYEEEE. The CDR3 sequence is 13 residues long. CDR3: CASTSGNPYEQYF. CDR3 DNA sequence: TGTGCCAGCACTAGCGGAAACCCCTACGAGCAGTACTTC.

Many counts were recorded for this clonotype. The rearrangement uses TRBV28 and TRBJ1-2, with D maybe TRBD1 (5 bases). CDR3 length equals 13 residues. Germline V gene data show CDR1 as MDHEN and CDR2 as SYDVKM. Trimming stripped 4 bases from V and 10 bases from J, with 16 bases between. This CDR3 is CASSSTASRIYTF. Written as DNA, the CDR3 is TGTGCCAGCAGTTCGACAGCTTCCCGCATCTACACCTTC.

The chain links TRBV12-3 or TRBV12-4 to TRBJ2-3, with TRBD2 matching over 7 bases. The CDR3 contains 16 residues. The trim removed 2 bases at V and 3 bases at J, leaving 8 bases unmatched. CDR3 bases: TGTGCCAGCAGTTTAAAGCTTGGGACTAAGACAGATACGCAGTATTTT. It is translated as CASSLKLGTKTDTQYF.

This clonotype was found a few times. This chain uses TRBV7-6 with TRBJ2-1; 8 bases map to TRBD2. The V gene end was trimmed by 5 bases and the J gene end by 1 base; junction bases not matched to a gene: 7. Germline CDR1 reads SGHVS; CDR2 reads FNYEAQ. The length of the CDR3 is 16 residues. The DNA for the CDR3 is TGTGCCAGCAGCGACCCGGCTAGCGGGTCCTACAATGAGCAGTTCTTC. Its translation is CASSDPASGSYNEQFF. Combining the CDR3 with reference TRBV7-6 and TRBJ2-1 gives the whole variable domain GAGVSQSPRYKVTKRGQDVALRCDPISGHVSLYWYRQALGQGPEFLTYFNYEAQQDKSGLPNDRFSAERPEGSISTLTIQRTEQRDSAMYRCASSDPASGSYNEQFFGPGTRLTVL.

This chain joins TRBV7-9 and TRBJ1-2, with D maybe TRBD1 (6 bases). The V end lost 3 bases, the J end lost 4 bases, and 18 bases lay between the germline ends. Germline V CDR1 and CDR2: SEHNR, FQNEAQ (reference sequence). This CDR3 region has 16 residues. The CDR3 sequence: CASSFARGHGTYGYTF. For the CDR3, the DNA is TGTGCCAGCAGCTTTGCGAGGGGACACGGGACCTATGGCTACACCTTC.

A note on this clonotype: A much larger clone lies a single base off, so this may be a read error. The chain has TRBV20-1 and TRBJ1-2; D possibly corresponds to TRBD1 (6 bases). In germline, CDR1 is DFQATT, CDR2 SNEGSKA (reference sequence). The CDR3 totals 15 residues. The CDR3 reads CSAREQFGTIYGCTF. The CDR3 nucleotides read TGCAGTGCTAGAGAACAGTTCGGGACAATCTATGGCTGCACCTTC.

This clonotype was detected ten times or more. This chain joins TRBV19 and TRBJ1-2, with 9 positions matching TRBD1. The CDR3 is 12 residues long. V trimming: 8 bases; J trimming: 7 bases; junction bases outside the gene matches: 5. CDR1 is LNHDA, CDR2 SQIVND, per germline (reference sequence). The CDR3 reads CASLGQGSGYTF. The DNA of the CDR3 is TGTGCCAGTTTAGGACAGGGGAGTGGCTACACCTTC. The full variable domain, with the rest looked up from reference TRBV19 and TRBJ1-2, is DGGITQSPKYLFRKEGQNVTLSCEQNLNHDAMYWYRQDPGQGLRLIYYSQIVNDFQKGDIAEGYSVSREKKESFPLTVTSAQKNPTAFYLCASLGQGSGYTFGSGTRLTVV.

The table lists this clonotype with many counts. The genes are TRBV27 and TRBJ1-5, with TRBD1 matching over 9 bases. J gave up 2 bases and V 6 bases, and 8 bases lay outside the gene matches. The CDR3 is made up of 16 amino acids. Germline assignment: CDR1 MNHEY and CDR2 SMNVEV (reference sequence). As DNA, the CDR3 is TGTGCCAGCAGCCTGACACAGGGGGCTCGCAATCAGCCCCAGCATTTT. As protein: CASSLTQGARNQPQHF.

The chain has TRBV20-1 and TRBJ2-1; 10 nucleotides line up with TRBD2. This CDR3 has 16 residues. Germline V CDR1 and CDR2: DFQATT, SNEGSKA (reference sequence). Losses at the gene ends were 0 bases for V and 3 bases for J; bases not matched to a gene: 5. Written as DNA, the CDR3 is TGCAGTGCTAGAGATAAAGCGGGAGGGGTCTACAATGAGCAGTTCTTC. Translation: CSARDKAGGVYNEQFF.

The sample holds one count of this clonotype. This may come from a read error, since a much larger clone is one base off. The chain has TRBV29-1 and TRBJ2-2; the D gene is possibly TRBD1 (6 bases). Per germline, CDR1 SQVTM and CDR2 ANQGSEA. The CDR3 runs to 15 residues. CDR3 in amino acids: CGVGSRTANTGELFF. The CDR3 nucleotides are TGCGGCGTTGGGAGTAGGACAGCGAACACCGGGGAGCTGTTTTTT.